The 27 T cell receptor beta chains in this list originate from one sample, sequenced in a study of T cell repertoires in cytomegalovirus infection. TCRdb recomputed calls from the reads with MiXCR, one row per CDR3 protein. The repertoire holds 110,000 or so distinct CDR3 sequences, with 30% to 35% as singletons. For these receptors, no antigen is known. This sample comprised CD8+ T cells from cultured PBMCs, obtained from culture after CMV antigen stimulation. These receptor sequences come from a human donor in good health (CMV status not recorded). Some clones in this sample may be carry-over from other donors' samples.

The genes are TRBV7-9 and TRBJ2-7, with D perhaps matching TRBD1 (6 bases). The CDR3 is made up of 14 amino acids. CDR1 is SEHNR, CDR2 FQNEAQ, per germline (reference sequence). The V end was cut by 5 bases, the J end by 4 bases, with 15 bases between. This chain's CDR3 is CASSRTSRGYEQYF. The CDR3, as DNA: TGTGCCAGCAGCCGTACATCCAGGGGATACGAGCAGTACTTC.

This clonotype was counted only a few times. The chain has TRBV5-6 and TRBJ2-1; D is perhaps TRBD2 (5 bases). The CDR3 has 13 residues. V was trimmed by 0 bases and J by 8 bases, leaving 9 bases between them. Germline lookup yields CDR1 SGHDT and CDR2 YYEEEE. CDR3 in DNA: TGTGCCAGCAGCTTGGGAGCGAGGGATGAGCAGTTCTTC. Translating it yields CASSLGARDEQFF.

The chain uses TRBV6-1 and TRBJ1-2; TRBD1 aligns across 7 bases. Germline lookup yields CDR1 MNHNS and CDR2 SASEGT. With V trimmed by 11 bases and J by 6 bases, 12 bases remained unmatched. The CDR3 runs 13 residues. The CDR3 nucleotides read TGTGCCGGCACGGACAGGTCGATCCATGGCTACACCTTC. This codes for CAGTDRSIHGYTF.

This clonotype was recorded at least ten times. The gene calls are TRBV7-2 and TRBJ1-5, with D uncertain. The CDR3 has 14 amino acids. Germline loops: CDR1 SGHTA, CDR2 FQGNSA. V shed 1 base and J shed 2 bases, with 6 bases lying between them. The CDR3 DNA is TGTGCCAGCAGCTTAGACGGCCGCAATCAGCCCCAGCATTTT. This gives the protein CASSLDGRNQPQHF.

The chain carries TRBV7-6 and TRBJ2-7; D is possibly TRBD1 or TRBD2 (5 bases each). V was cut by 3 bases and J by 6 bases, with 18 bases left in between. Germline CDR1 reads SGHVS; CDR2 reads FNYEAQ. This CDR3 region has 15 residues. CDR3 sequence reads: CASSFPMGESGEQYF. For the CDR3, the DNA is TGTGCCAGCAGCTTTCCTATGGGGGAATCGGGCGAGCAGTACTTC.

The chain links TRBV29-1 to TRBJ1-2; D uncertain. The V and J ends lost 7 bases and 0 bases respectively, with 18 bases between them. CDR1 and CDR2 (germline): SQVTM, ANQGSEA. The CDR3 contains 15 residues. The DNA of the CDR3 is TGCAGCGCTGGGCTGGTTGACGGTGCTAACTATGGCTACACCTTC. Its protein product is CSAGLVDGANYGYTF.

This clonotype turned up a few times. This chain links TRBV4-3 with TRBJ2-7; maybe TRBD2 (5 bases). The CDR3 totals 15 residues. Germline CDR1 is LGHNA and CDR2 is YSLEER. Trimming pared 1 base from V and 2 bases from J, leaving 12 bases between. This CDR3 reads CASSQAEGRTYEQYF. DNA of the CDR3: TGCGCCAGCAGCCAAGCAGAGGGCCGAACCTACGAGCAGTACTTC.

The chain is built from TRBV27 and TRBJ1-2, with D possibly matching TRBD1 (5 bases). The CDR3 covers 14 residues. The V end lost 0 bases, the J end lost 3 bases, and 8 bases lay between the germline ends. CDR1 MNHEY and CDR2 SMNVEV come from the germline V gene (reference sequence). The CDR3 DNA follows: TGTGCCAGCAGTTTATCGAGAGGGGACTATGGCTACACCTTC. It translates to CASSLSRGDYGYTF.

This clonotype was seen only a few times. This chain joins TRBV4-3 and TRBJ2-2; the D is unclear. CDR1 is LGHNA and CDR2 is YSLEER in the germline V gene. Trimming pared 1 base from V and 3 bases from J, leaving 12 bases between. The CDR3 is 16 residues long. CDR3 loop: CASSQVSYRDTGELFF. CDR3 nucleotides: TGCGCCAGCAGCCAAGTTTCCTATAGGGACACCGGGGAGCTGTTTTTT.

The chain combines TRBV7-2 with TRBJ2-1; 12 bases are shared with TRBD2. Germline lookup yields CDR1 SGHTA and CDR2 FQGNSA. V trimming: 3 bases; J trimming: 4 bases; junction bases outside the gene matches: 10. There are 18 residues in the CDR3. The CDR3 spells CASSFGSGLAGGYNEQFF. The CDR3 coding sequence is TGTGCCAGCAGCTTTGGGTCGGGGCTAGCGGGGGGGTACAATGAGCAGTTCTTC.

This clonotype was picked up many times. This chain links TRBV5-1 with TRBJ1-1, with 8 nucleotides matching TRBD1. V was clipped by 0 bases and J by 7 bases; unmatched bases: 8. CDR3 size: 15 residues. Per germline, CDR1 SGHRS and CDR2 YFSETQ. The CDR3 DNA follows: TGCGCCAGCAGCTTGGGGACAGGGCGGGACGATGAAGCTTTCTTT. Its translation is CASSLGTGRDDEAFF.

This clonotype occurred many times. The chain has TRBV7-2 and TRBJ2-5; 8 bases align to TRBD1. V gave up 1 base and J gave up 4 bases; unmatched junction bases: 11. Germline CDR1 is SGHTA and CDR2 is FQGNSA. There are 17 residues in the CDR3. For the CDR3, the DNA is TGTGCCAGCAGCTTAGTAGGCGGACAGGGAAGAGGAGAGACCCAGTACTTC. Encoded protein: CASSLVGGQGRGETQYF.

This clonotype turned up a few times. V usage is TRBV5-4 and J usage is TRBJ2-7; 15 bases map to TRBD2. Germline-derived CDR1 and CDR2 are SGHNT and YYREEE (reference sequence). The CDR3 has 16 amino acids. V dropped 4 bases and J dropped 4; count of bases not matched to a gene: 6. CDR3 DNA sequence: TGTGCCAGCAGCGGCGGGACTAGCGGGGGGCCTTACGAGCAGTACTTC. This gives the protein CASSGGTSGGPYEQYF.

This clonotype was seen only once. The rearrangement uses TRBV2 and TRBJ2-1; D gene unclear. Germline-derived CDR1 and CDR2 are SNHLY and FYNNEI. The V and J ends lost 2 bases and 8 bases respectively, with 13 bases between them. This CDR3 spans 14 amino acids. This chain's CDR3 is CASSENGQWDEQFF. In DNA, the CDR3 is TGTGCCAGCAGTGAAAACGGTCAGTGGGATGAGCAGTTCTTC.

The chain has TRBV4-1 and TRBJ2-7; maybe TRBD2 (6 bases). The CDR3 sequence is 16 residues long. Trimming shortened V by 3 bases and J by 9 bases, and 24 bases separated the two germline ends. CDR1 is MGHRA, CDR2 YSYEKL, per germline. In DNA form, the CDR3 reads TGCGCCAGCAGCCACCCCAAGGAGACGGAGGGTCAGGCGCAGTACTTC. It yields the protein CASSHPKETEGQAQYF.

The rearrangement uses TRBV7-3 and TRBJ2-3; 8 bases agree with TRBD1. CDR1 and CDR2 from the germline V gene are SGHTA and FQGTGA. The CDR3 runs 15 residues. V shed 5 bases and J 5 bases; nucleotides not matched to a gene: 9. The CDR3 reads CASSATGGSKDTQYF. DNA of the CDR3: TGTGCCAGCAGCGCAACAGGGGGATCCAAAGATACGCAGTATTTT.

The chain combines TRBV27 with TRBJ2-1; a possible D gene is TRBD1 (5 bases). V was pared by 5 bases and J by 8 bases, with 10 bases between. The germline CDR1 and CDR2 sequences are MNHEY and SMNVEV (reference sequence). There are 12 residues in the CDR3. CDR3 sequence (DNA): TGTGCCAGCAGTCAGACAGAACATGAGCAGTTCTTC. Amino acid sequence: CASSQTEHEQFF.

This clonotype has just a few counts. V and J are TRBV28 and TRBJ2-1; 13 bases line up with TRBD2. V was clipped by 3 bases and J by 0 bases; unmatched bases: 11. This CDR3 comprises 20 residues. Germline V gene data show CDR1 as MDHEN and CDR2 as SYDVKM. The CDR3 loop reads CASSFDPGLAGKSSYNEQFF. The CDR3 nucleotides are TGTGCCAGCAGTTTCGACCCGGGACTAGCGGGAAAGAGCTCCTACAATGAGCAGTTCTTC.

This clonotype was detected ten times or more. The V call is TRBV7-3, the J call TRBJ2-3; possibly TRBD2 for D (7 bases). V was trimmed by 2 bases and J by 2 bases, leaving 11 bases between them. The V gene's germline CDR1 is SGHTA and CDR2 FQGTGA. The CDR3 runs 15 residues. The CDR3 protein is CASSLGGAYTDTQYF. As DNA, the CDR3 is TGTGCCAGCAGCTTAGGGGGGGCCTACACAGATACGCAGTATTTT.

This clonotype occurred many times. The chain employs TRBV7-2 and TRBJ2-1; perhaps TRBD2 as D (7 bases). Germline CDR1 SGHTA, CDR2 FQGNSA. V gave up 4 bases and J gave up 2 bases, with 12 bases separating them. The CDR3 consists of 15 residues. In DNA, the CDR3 is TGTGCCAGCAGCTGGGGCGGGGGCCCCTACAATGAGCAGTTCTTC. This gives the protein CASSWGGGPYNEQFF. Full variable domain (outside the CDR3, taken from reference TRBV7-2 and TRBJ2-1): GAGVSQSPSNKVTEKGKDVELRCDPISGHTALYWYRQSLGQGLEFLIYFQGNSAPDKSGLPSDRFSAERTGGSVSTLTIQRTQQEDSAVYLCASSWGGGPYNEQFFGPGTRLTVL.

V and J are TRBV6-6 and TRBJ2-3; TRBD2 matches at 11 bases. The V gene end was trimmed by 5 bases and the J gene end by 5 bases; junction bases not matched to a gene: 6. CDR1 MNHNY and CDR2 SVGAGI come from the germline V gene (reference sequence). The CDR3 extends over 15 amino acids. This CDR3 is CASSASSGGRDTQYF. The CDR3 DNA reads TGTGCCAGCAGTGCGTCTAGCGGGGGGCGAGATACGCAGTATTTT.

The chain carries TRBV2 and TRBJ2-7; D tentatively fits TRBD1 or TRBD2 (5 bases each). The V end was cut by 6 bases, the J end by 3 bases, with 15 bases between. The CDR3 is 14 residues long. Germline V CDR1 and CDR2: SNHLY, FYNNEI. In nucleotides, the CDR3 is TGTGCCAGCAGGACGAGGGGCCTTCTCTACGAGCAGTACTTC. This encodes CASRTRGLLYEQYF.

This clonotype was counted ten times or more. The chain couples TRBV11-2 to TRBJ1-6; 7 bases are shared with TRBD1. This CDR3 is built from 15 residues. Germline lookup yields CDR1 SGHAT and CDR2 FQNNGV. J gave up 6 bases and V 0 bases, and 2 bases lay outside the gene matches. The CDR3 here is CASSLEQGTNSPLHF. The CDR3 nucleotides read TGTGCCAGCAGCTTAGAACAGGGGACTAATTCACCCCTCCACTTT. Together with reference TRBV11-2 and TRBJ1-6, the CDR3 gives the full variable domain: EAGVAQSPRYKIIEKRQSVAFWCNPISGHATLYWYQQILGQGPKLLIQFQNNGVVDDSQLPKDRFSAERLKGVDSTLKIQPAKLEDSAVYLCASSLEQGTNSPLHFGNGTRLTVT.

The chain recombines TRBV6-5 with TRBJ2-1; TRBD2 matches at 8 bases. The CDR3 runs to 18 residues. Germline loops: CDR1 MNHEY, CDR2 SVGAGI. V gave up 2 bases and J gave up 9 bases; unmatched junction bases: 18. In DNA form, the CDR3 reads TGTGCCAGCAGTTACCCGGCCCTTGGCCCAAGCGGGGGTGGTGAGCAGTTCTTC. Translating it yields CASSYPALGPSGGGEQFF.

The chain employs TRBV14 and TRBJ2-7, with D perhaps TRBD1 (5 bases). The CDR3 extends over 15 amino acids. Trimming took off 4 bases at V and 2 bases at J, with 15 bases between the two ends. The germline V gene has CDR1 SGHDN and CDR2 FVKESK. The chain's CDR3 is CASSPLDMATYEQYF. CDR3 nucleotides: TGTGCCAGCAGCCCGCTGGACATGGCTACCTACGAGCAGTACTTC.

There are many counts of this clonotype. The chain recombines TRBV19 with TRBJ2-3; 7 positions agree with TRBD1. There are 14 residues in the CDR3. J lost 1 base, V lost 5 bases, and 3 bases had no gene match. The V gene's germline CDR1 is LNHDA and CDR2 SQIVND (reference sequence). CDR3 loop: CASSDDRGTDTQYF. In nucleotides, the CDR3 is TGTGCCAGTAGTGATGACAGGGGCACAGATACGCAGTATTTT. The entire variable domain, with the rest obtained from reference TRBV19 and TRBJ2-3, is as follows: DGGITQSPKYLFRKEGQNVTLSCEQNLNHDAMYWYRQDPGQGLRLIYYSQIVNDFQKGDIAEGYSVSREKKESFPLTVTSAQKNPTAFYLCASSDDRGTDTQYFGPGTRLTVL.

This clonotype came up a few times. The chain couples TRBV5-5 to TRBJ2-3; possibly TRBD1 for D (6 bases). This CDR3 is 17 amino acids long. Germline loops: CDR1 SGHKS, CDR2 YYEKEE (reference sequence). The ends were cut back, 0 bases at V and 2 bases at J, with 16 bases in the middle. As DNA, the CDR3 is TGTGCCAGCAGCTTGGCCCAGGGGATTGACCTCACAGATACGCAGTATTTT. This gives the protein CASSLAQGIDLTDTQYF.